This TCR beta chain emerged from a study of T cells in narcolepsy. The CDR3 runs 13 residues. Trimming removed 0 bases from V and 2 bases from J, with 2 bases in between. Germline V gene lookup returns CDR1 MGHRA and CDR2 YSYEKL. Study-wide points: Comparing one patient's CSF and blood CD4+ clonotypes highlighted HCRT- and TRIB2-specific autoreactive clonotypes. No autoreactive T cell clone sequences appeared in some memory CD4+ repertoires. Blood of same and different patients, but not healthy controls, reportedly held recurring autoreactive clonotypes.

The sample holds a few counts of this clone. Its target is not known. The repertoire was sequenced with immunoSEQ multiplex PCR; TCRdb's copy has only in-frame clones and lacks some. The sample has 30,000 to 35,000 clones; around three quarters are singletons. The sequenced sample consisted of memory (CD45RA-) CD4+ T cells from blood. The chain is built from TRBV4-1 and TRBJ1-3; unclear D gene. The receptor was derived from a human donor in good health. The CDR3 reads CASSQDPGNTIYF. DNA for the CDR3: TGCGCCAGCAGCCAAGATCCTGGAAACACCATATATTTT.